What follows are 28 T cell receptor beta chains derived from one specimen sequenced in a study of CD8+ T cells in alopecia areata. Following RNA extraction, reverse transcription yielded cDNA that acted as the sequencing template. The repertoire was sequenced with immunoSEQ multiplex PCR; TCRdb's copy has only in-frame clones and lacks some. The sample shows roughly 150,000 clones, about 54% of them seen only once. The sequenced sample consisted of CD4+ T cells sorted from blood. These receptors came from a human donor in good health.

A remark on this clone: Other DNA sequences from this sample encode an identical CDR3 as well. J is TRBJ2-1 and V is TRBV5-1; D gene uncertain. Trimming left V 0 bases short and J 1 base short, with 8 bases between. CDR3 length: 15 residues. CDR1 is SGHRS and CDR2 is YFSETQ in the germline V gene. The CDR3 here is CASSLVGSSYNEQFF. For the CDR3, the DNA is TGCGCCAGCAGCTTGGTCGGTAGTTCCTACAATGAGCAGTTCTTC.

In this sample, this clone turned up a few times. The chain joins TRBV29-1 to TRBJ2-2; no firm D call. CDR1 and CDR2 (germline): SQVTM, ANQGSEA. Between the trimmed V and J ends, which lost 7 bases and 3 bases, there was a span of 3 bases. CDR3 length: 10 amino acids. CDR3: CSADTGELFF. CDR3 DNA sequence: TGCAGCGCTGACACCGGGGAGCTGTTTTTT.

The chain employs TRBV7-2 and TRBJ1-1; D is uncertain. The CDR3 has 14 residues. Trimming left V 7 bases short and J 2 bases short, with 14 bases between. CDR1 is SGHTA and CDR2 is FQGNSA in the germline V gene. CDR3 DNA: TGTGCCAGCATCAAGGTTCGGGGAAACACTGAAGCTTTCTTT. It specifies CASIKVRGNTEAFF.

This clone came up a few times. This sequence joins TRBV5-6 and TRBJ2-7; D gene unclear. From germline, CDR1 is SGHDT and CDR2 YYEEEE. The CDR3 runs to 14 residues. V lost 0 bases, J lost 7 bases, and 14 bases lay in between. CDR3: CASSLAQVRSEQYF. The CDR3 bases are TGTGCCAGCAGCTTGGCGCAGGTTAGGTCAGAGCAGTACTTC.

This clone has ten or more counts. The chain is built from TRBV15 and TRBJ2-6; a weak D match, TRBD1 (6 bases). Trimming shortened V by 0 bases and J by 0 bases, and 6 bases separated the two germline ends. CDR3 length: 16 amino acids. From germline, CDR1 is LNHNV and CDR2 YYDKDF (reference sequence). In DNA form, the CDR3 reads TGTGCCACCAGCAGAGAGACAGGCTCTGGGGCCAACGTCCTGACTTTC. Translation: CATSRETGSGANVLTF.

The V call is TRBV11-1, the J call TRBJ2-4; maybe TRBD1 (6 bases). V shed 6 bases and J shed 4 bases, with 13 bases lying between them. CDR1 and CDR2 from the germline V gene are SGHAT and FQDESV (reference sequence). This CDR3 is 14 amino acids long. The CDR3 DNA reads TGTGCCAGCAGTCCCCCGGGACAAAAAAACATTCAGTACTTC. This gives the protein CASSPPGQKNIQYF.

The chain couples TRBV18 to TRBJ2-1; TRBD2 agrees at 13 bases. V gave up 5 bases and J gave up 11 bases; unmatched junction bases: 0. The CDR3 has 12 amino acids. CDR1 and CDR2 (germline): KGHSH, LQKENI. CDR3 region: CASSGTSGKQFF. The CDR3 DNA sequence: TGTGCCAGCTCAGGGACTAGCGGGAAGCAGTTCTTC.

V is TRBV25-1 and J is TRBJ2-5, with 9 bases aligning to TRBD1. Germline loops: CDR1 MGHDK, CDR2 SYGVNS. V lost 10 bases and J lost 6; bases outside the gene matches: 12. This CDR3 has 14 residues. DNA for the CDR3: TGTGCCACCCAACAGGACAGGGGAAGAAAGACCCAGTACTTC. It translates to CATQQDRGRKTQYF. The whole variable domain, remainder taken from reference TRBV25-1 and TRBJ2-5, is EADIYQTPRYLVIGTGKKITLECSQTMGHDKMYWYQQDPGMELHLIHYSYGVNSTEKGDLSSESTVSRIRTEHFPLTLESARPSHTSQYLCATQQDRGRKTQYFGPGTRLLVL.

This chain links TRBV19 with TRBJ1-2; TRBD1 matches at 10 bases. Trimming removed 6 bases from V and 4 bases from J; junction bases left unmatched: 14. This CDR3 region has 17 residues. Germline V gene data show CDR1 as LNHDA and CDR2 as SQIVND (reference sequence). The CDR3 here is CASRRLETGGAAYGYTF. DNA for the CDR3: TGTGCCAGTAGGAGACTAGAGACAGGGGGCGCAGCCTATGGCTACACCTTC.

The gene calls are TRBV7-9 and TRBJ2-7; 13 nucleotides line up with TRBD2. Germline CDR1 is SEHNR and CDR2 is FQNEAQ (reference sequence). This CDR3 spans 15 amino acids. J was trimmed by 5 bases and V by 3 bases; bases with no gene match: 4. DNA for the CDR3: TGTGCCAGCAGCTTTCGGACTAGCGGGAGCGACGAGCAGTACTTC. Amino acid sequence: CASSFRTSGSDEQYF. Full variable domain (missing parts from reference TRBV7-9 and TRBJ2-7): DTGVSQNPRHKITKRGQNVTFRCDPISEHNRLYWYRQTLGQGPEFLTYFQNEAQLEKSRLLSDRFSAERPKGSFSTLEIQRTEQGDSAMYLCASSFRTSGSDEQYFGPGTRLTVT.

V and J are TRBV5-1 and TRBJ2-2, with D unresolved. Germline CDR1 and CDR2: SGHRS and YFSETQ. V was shortened by 1 base and J by 0 bases, with 7 bases between the two germline ends. CDR3 size: 15 residues. The CDR3 sequence: CASSLKGANTGELFF. The CDR3, as DNA: TGCGCCAGCAGCTTGAAAGGCGCGAACACCGGGGAGCTGTTTTTT.

V gene TRBV30 combines with J gene TRBJ2-1; no clear D. The CDR3 sequence is 14 residues long. The ends were cut back, 2 bases at V and 6 bases at J, with 14 bases in the middle. Germline values: CDR1 GTSNPN, CDR2 SVGIG (reference sequence). CDR3 in amino acids: CAWSLERRSNEQFF. The CDR3 coding sequence is TGTGCCTGGAGTCTTGAGCGTCGGAGCAATGAGCAGTTCTTC.

V usage is TRBV30 and J usage is TRBJ2-1; D remains unclear. The V gene lost 2 bases and the J gene lost 6 bases, with 5 bases spanning the gap. The CDR3 contains 11 residues. Germline loops: CDR1 GTSNPN, CDR2 SVGIG (reference sequence). The CDR3 here is CAWSPRNEQFF. The DNA of the CDR3 is TGTGCCTGGAGTCCCCGCAATGAGCAGTTCTTC.

V gene TRBV10-3 combines with J gene TRBJ2-3, with 14 bases identical to TRBD2. The V segment lost 6 bases and the J segment 1 base; nucleotides outside the gene matches: 6. CDR1 ENHRY and CDR2 SYGVKD come from the germline V gene. The CDR3 loop spans 17 amino acids. The CDR3 coding sequence is TGTGCCATCAGCGTTGGGACTAGCGGGAGTGGCACAGATACGCAGTATTTT. Translation gives CAISVGTSGSGTDTQYF.

This clone was detected a few times. The chain's CDR3 is CASSDVVDTQYF. The CDR3 nucleotides read TGTGCCAGTAGTGACGTGGTAGATACGCAGTATTTT. The gene calls are TRBV19 and TRBJ2-3; D unclear. The CDR3 extends over 12 amino acids. Germline V gene data show CDR1 as LNHDA and CDR2 as SQIVND (reference sequence). V was shortened by 5 bases and J by 5 bases, with 8 bases between the two germline ends. Drawing the rest from reference TRBV19 and TRBJ2-3, the complete variable domain is DGGITQSPKYLFRKEGQNVTLSCEQNLNHDAMYWYRQDPGQGLRLIYYSQIVNDFQKGDIAEGYSVSREKKESFPLTVTSAQKNPTAFYLCASSDVVDTQYFGPGTRLTVL.

The V and J genes are TRBV29-1 and TRBJ2-2; the D gene is possibly TRBD2 (5 bases). Trimming pared 7 bases from V and 1 base from J, leaving 19 bases between. The CDR3 length is 16 residues. Germline CDR1 reads SQVTM; CDR2 reads ANQGSEA. The CDR3 sequence: CSAASLRGKNTGELFF. The CDR3 DNA is TGCAGCGCCGCGTCACTTAGAGGGAAGAACACCGGGGAGCTGTTTTTT.

This rearrangement joins TRBV4-1 to TRBJ2-1; 11 nucleotides line up with TRBD2. This CDR3 comprises 16 residues. Germline trimming cut 2 bases from V and 5 bases from J; bases unmatched to any gene: 5. The V gene's germline CDR1 is MGHRA and CDR2 YSYEKL. The CDR3, as DNA: TGCGCCAGCAGCCAACCGACTAGCGGGGAAAACAATGAGCAGTTCTTC. Translating it yields CASSQPTSGENNEQFF.

This clone was picked up a small number of times. This chain uses TRBV11-2 with TRBJ1-5; unclear D gene. Per the germline V gene, CDR1 is SGHAT and CDR2 is FQNNGV. With 2 bases removed from V and 4 bases from J, the gap between germline ends came to 12 bases. The CDR3 spans 15 residues. The DNA for the CDR3 is TGTGCCAGCAGCTTATCCCCAGCAGCAAATCAGCCCCAGCATTTT. Amino acid sequence: CASSLSPAANQPQHF.

The chain joins TRBV2 to TRBJ2-2; the D gene could be TRBD1 or TRBD2 (5 bases each). CDR3 length equals 14 residues. Germline CDR1 SNHLY, CDR2 FYNNEI. V was cut by 6 bases and J by 0 bases, with 8 bases left in between. The CDR3 loop reads CASRGDANTGELFF. As DNA, the CDR3 is TGTGCCAGCAGAGGGGACGCGAACACCGGGGAGCTGTTTTTT.

This clone was detected once. V and J are TRBV15 and TRBJ2-7; D gene uncertain. This CDR3 is built from 12 residues. V was pared by 3 bases and J by 2 bases, with 5 bases between. In germline, CDR1 is LNHNV, CDR2 YYDKDF (reference sequence). For the CDR3, the DNA is TGTGCCACCAGCAGGTACACCTACGAGCAGTACTTC. Its protein product is CATSRYTYEQYF. The full variable domain, its missing parts supplied by reference TRBV15 and TRBJ2-7, is DAMVIQNPRYQVTQFGKPVTLSCSQTLNHNVMYWYQQKSSQAPKLLFHYYDKDFNNEADTPDNFQSRRPNTSFCFLDIRSPGLGDTAMYLCATSRYTYEQYFGPGTRLTVT.

The rearrangement links TRBV7-2 to TRBJ2-5; D may be TRBD2 (5 bases). The length of the CDR3 is 15 residues. Per germline, CDR1 SGHTA and CDR2 FQGNSA. V dropped 5 bases and J dropped 5 bases, with 18 bases sitting between them. CDR3 sequence: CASSIQFTSLETQYF. CDR3 sequence (DNA): TGTGCCAGCAGCATCCAGTTCACTAGTTTGGAGACCCAGTACTTC.

This clone has more than one count but fewer than ten. This chain's CDR3 is CSVRMMDGTDTQYF. The CDR3 DNA follows: TGCAGCGTTAGAATGATGGATGGCACAGATACGCAGTATTTT. The J gene is TRBJ2-3, the V gene TRBV29-1; D is unclear. The V gene's germline CDR1 is SQVTM and CDR2 ANQGSEA. V lost 5 bases and J 1 base, leaving 13 bases between the germline ends. The CDR3 runs to 14 residues.

A few counts support this clone. This chain connects TRBV30 to TRBJ1-3; D gene ambiguous. The CDR3 loop spans 14 amino acids. Germline CDR1 reads GTSNPN; CDR2 reads SVGIG (reference sequence). V lost 0 bases to trimming and J lost 2 bases, with 8 bases between them. The CDR3 loop reads CAWSVGSTGNTIYF. The CDR3 DNA reads TGTGCCTGGAGTGTCGGTAGCACTGGAAACACCATATATTTT.

The chain carries TRBV29-1 and TRBJ1-2; D might be TRBD1 (6 bases). CDR1 SQVTM and CDR2 ANQGSEA come from the germline V gene. V was shortened by 6 bases and J by 8 bases, with 19 bases between the two germline ends. The CDR3 covers 13 residues. The CDR3 nucleotides read TGCAGCGTGGCTGTGGGGGCTGGTCAGGGCTACACCTTC. Its protein is CSVAVGAGQGYTF.

This clone occurred a few times. This chain uses TRBV6-5 with TRBJ1-1, with 11 bases lining up with TRBD1. From germline, CDR1 is MNHEY and CDR2 SVGAGI. The V gene end was trimmed by 6 bases and the J gene end by 4 bases; junction bases not matched to a gene: 7. The CDR3 length is 15 residues. CDR3 nucleotides: TGTGCCAGCAGCCCCGGACAGGGGGCGGTCACTGAAGCTTTCTTT. Translation gives CASSPGQGAVTEAFF.

The gene calls are TRBV29-1 and TRBJ2-1; 8 bases fit TRBD2. Looked up from germline, CDR1 is SQVTM and CDR2 is ANQGSEA. V lost 8 bases to trimming and J lost 10 bases; unmatched junction nucleotides: 13. The CDR3 runs 13 residues. CDR3 in amino acids: CSPTQRLAGEQFF. CDR3 DNA: TGCAGCCCCACCCAAAGATTAGCGGGAGAGCAGTTCTTC.

The rearrangement links TRBV20-1 to TRBJ1-1, with unresolved D. Trimming removed 3 bases at V and 3 bases at J, with 5 bases between. The germline gives CDR1 DFQATT, CDR2 SNEGSKA (reference sequence). The CDR3 contains 11 residues. In nucleotides, the CDR3 is TGCAGTGCTAGGTCGGACACTGAAGCTTTCTTT. Protein product: CSARSDTEAFF.

This clone came up a few times. The same CDR3 also results from other DNA sequences found in this sample. J is TRBJ2-7 and V is TRBV29-1; D ambiguous. Trimming left V 2 bases short and J 3 bases short, with 5 bases between. The CDR3 runs to 11 residues. In germline, CDR1 is SQVTM, CDR2 ANQGSEA. For the CDR3, the DNA is TGCAGCGTTGAAACTGGCTACGAGCAGTACTTC. Residues: CSVETGYEQYF.